This T cell receptor beta chain was found in a study of T cell responses to AZD1222 COVID-19 vaccine. Turning to the study itself: Second-dose recipients at about 4 or about 12 weeks were treated as one pooled group.

Sequencing used immunoSEQ multiplex PCR; TCRdb keeps in-frame clones, though not all of them. The sample yields 150,000 to 200,000 clones, roughly nine tenths seen once. This clone occurred once. The germline gives CDR1 SGHNT, CDR2 YYREEE (reference sequence). J was trimmed by 6 bases and V by 3 bases; bases with no gene match: 10. This CDR3 contains 17 residues. The V gene is TRBV5-4, the J gene TRBJ2-3; TRBD2 matches at 13 bases. The clonotype comes from an adult in good health. The specimen comprised peripheral blood, sampled on day 0 of AZD1222 vaccination. The CDR3 nucleotides read TGTGCCAGCAGCTGGGGAGGGACTAGCGGGATCGCGGATACGCAGTATTTT. This sequence encodes CASSWGGTSGIADTQYF.